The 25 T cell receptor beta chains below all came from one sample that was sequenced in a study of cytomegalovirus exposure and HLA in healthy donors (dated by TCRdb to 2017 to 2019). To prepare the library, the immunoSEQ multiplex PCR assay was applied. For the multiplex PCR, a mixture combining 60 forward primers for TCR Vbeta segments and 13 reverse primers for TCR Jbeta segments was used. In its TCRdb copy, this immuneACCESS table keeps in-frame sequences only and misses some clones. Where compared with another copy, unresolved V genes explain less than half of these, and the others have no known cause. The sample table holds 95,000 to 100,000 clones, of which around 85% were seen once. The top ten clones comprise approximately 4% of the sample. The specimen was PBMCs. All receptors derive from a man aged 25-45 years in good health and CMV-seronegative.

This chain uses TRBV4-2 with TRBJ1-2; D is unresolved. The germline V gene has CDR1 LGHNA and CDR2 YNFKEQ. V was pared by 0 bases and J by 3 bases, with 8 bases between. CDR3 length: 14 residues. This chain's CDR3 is CASSQDQRDYGYTF. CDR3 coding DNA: TGTGCCAGCAGCCAAGACCAGAGGGACTATGGCTACACCTTC.

The CDR3 is CASSLLPGGPYEQYF. The CDR3 DNA follows: TGTGCCAGCAGCTTACTTCCGGGAGGTCCCTACGAGCAGTACTTC. This chain uses TRBV7-2 with TRBJ2-7, with 7 bases aligning to TRBD2. Germline CDR1 is SGHTA and CDR2 is FQGNSA. CDR3 length: 15 amino acids. Germline trimming cut 2 bases from V and 2 bases from J; bases unmatched to any gene: 6.

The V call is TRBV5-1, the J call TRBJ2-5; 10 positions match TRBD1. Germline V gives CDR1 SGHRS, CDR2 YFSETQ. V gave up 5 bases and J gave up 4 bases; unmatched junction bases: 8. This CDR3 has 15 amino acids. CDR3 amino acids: CASRPGQGRGETQYF. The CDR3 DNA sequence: TGCGCCAGCAGACCGGGACAGGGGAGGGGAGAGACCCAGTACTTC.

The CDR3 sequence: CASSLLLRGVLTF. CDR3 in DNA: TGTGCCAGCAGCTTACTCCTTAGAGGCGTCCTGACTTTC. V gene TRBV7-9 combines with J gene TRBJ2-6, with D uncertain. The V end was cut by 2 bases, the J end by 12 bases, with 11 bases between. This CDR3 has 13 amino acids. The germline gives CDR1 SEHNR, CDR2 FQNEAQ (reference sequence). The whole variable domain, remainder taken from reference TRBV7-9 and TRBJ2-6, is DTGVSQNPRHKITKRGQNVTFRCDPISEHNRLYWYRQTLGQGPEFLTYFQNEAQLEKSRLLSDRFSAERPKGSFSTLEIQRTEQGDSAMYLCASSLLLRGVLTFGAGSRLTVL.

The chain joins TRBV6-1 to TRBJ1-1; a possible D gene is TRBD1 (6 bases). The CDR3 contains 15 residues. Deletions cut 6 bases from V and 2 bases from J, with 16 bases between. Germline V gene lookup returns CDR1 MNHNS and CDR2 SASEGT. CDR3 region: CASRTNRETNTEAFF. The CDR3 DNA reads TGTGCCAGCAGAACTAACAGGGAAACCAACACTGAAGCTTTCTTT.

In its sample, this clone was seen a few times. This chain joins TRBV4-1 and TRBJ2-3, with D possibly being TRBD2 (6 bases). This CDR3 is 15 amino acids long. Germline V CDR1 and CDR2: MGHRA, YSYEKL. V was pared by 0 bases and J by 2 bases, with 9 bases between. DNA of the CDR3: TGCGCCAGCAGCCAAGATGTAGCGGTCACAGATACGCAGTATTTT. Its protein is CASSQDVAVTDTQYF.

In nucleotides, the CDR3 is TGTGCCAGCAGCTCCGACAGGAAAGCTTTCTTT. It encodes CASSSDRKAFF. The chain has TRBV11-1 and TRBJ1-1; maybe TRBD1 (6 bases). V dropped 4 bases and J dropped 9 bases, with 9 bases sitting between them. The germline CDR1 and CDR2 sequences are SGHAT and FQDESV (reference sequence). The CDR3 runs 11 residues.

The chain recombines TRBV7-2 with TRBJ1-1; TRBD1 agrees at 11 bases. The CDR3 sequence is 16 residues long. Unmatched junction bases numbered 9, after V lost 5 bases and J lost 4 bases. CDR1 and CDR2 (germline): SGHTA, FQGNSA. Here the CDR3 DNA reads TGTGCCAGCAGCCAGCCGGGACAGGGGGAGGCCACTGAAGCTTTCTTT. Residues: CASSQPGQGEATEAFF. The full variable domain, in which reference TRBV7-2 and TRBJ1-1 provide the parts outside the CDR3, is GAGVSQSPSNKVTEKGKDVELRCDPISGHTALYWYRQSLGQGLEFLIYFQGNSAPDKSGLPSDRFSAERTGGSVSTLTIQRTQQEDSAVYLCASSQPGQGEATEAFFGQGTRLTVV.

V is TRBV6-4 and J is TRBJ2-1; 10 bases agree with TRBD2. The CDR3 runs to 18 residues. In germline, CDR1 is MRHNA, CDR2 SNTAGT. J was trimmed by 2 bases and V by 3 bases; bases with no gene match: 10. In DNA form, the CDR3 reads TGTGCCAGCAGTGAAATAGCGGGGGGTTTATCAGCCTACAATGAGCAGTTCTTC. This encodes CASSEIAGGLSAYNEQFF.

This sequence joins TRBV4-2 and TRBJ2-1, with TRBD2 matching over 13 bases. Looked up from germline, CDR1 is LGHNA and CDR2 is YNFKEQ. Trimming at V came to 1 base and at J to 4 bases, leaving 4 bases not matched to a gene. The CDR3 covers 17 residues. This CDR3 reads CASSQGLLAGGYNEQFF. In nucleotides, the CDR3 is TGTGCCAGCAGCCAAGGCTTACTAGCGGGAGGGTACAATGAGCAGTTCTTC.

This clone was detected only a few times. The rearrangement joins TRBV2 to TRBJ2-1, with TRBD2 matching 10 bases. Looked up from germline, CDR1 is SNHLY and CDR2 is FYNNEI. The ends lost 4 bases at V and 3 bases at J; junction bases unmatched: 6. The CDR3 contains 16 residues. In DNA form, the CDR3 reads TGTGCCAGCAGTGTCTCAACTAGCGGGGACTACAATGAGCAGTTCTTC. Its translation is CASSVSTSGDYNEQFF.

The CDR3 protein is CASSSQGPLTGELFF. The CDR3 bases are TGTGCCAGCAGCTCACAGGGGCCGCTCACCGGGGAGCTGTTTTTT. J is TRBJ2-2 and V is TRBV7-9; TRBD1 matches at 7 bases. CDR3 length: 15 residues. Germline-derived CDR1 and CDR2 are SEHNR and FQNEAQ (reference sequence). J was trimmed by 4 bases and V by 4 bases; bases with no gene match: 6.

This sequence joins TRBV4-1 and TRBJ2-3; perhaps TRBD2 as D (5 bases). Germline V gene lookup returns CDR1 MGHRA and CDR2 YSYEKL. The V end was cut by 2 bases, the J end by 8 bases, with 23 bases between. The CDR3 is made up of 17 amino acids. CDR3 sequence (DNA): TGCGCCAGCAGCCAATATAACGGAGGATCCGGAGTAAGTACGCAGTATTTT. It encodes CASSQYNGGSGVSTQYF.

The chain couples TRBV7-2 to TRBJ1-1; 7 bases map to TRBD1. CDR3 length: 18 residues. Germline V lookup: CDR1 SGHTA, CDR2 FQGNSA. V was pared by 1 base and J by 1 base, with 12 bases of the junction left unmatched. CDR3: CASSLGLGQRLRNTEAFF. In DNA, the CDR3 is TGTGCCAGCAGCTTAGGTCTGGGACAGCGCCTCCGGAACACTGAAGCTTTCTTT.

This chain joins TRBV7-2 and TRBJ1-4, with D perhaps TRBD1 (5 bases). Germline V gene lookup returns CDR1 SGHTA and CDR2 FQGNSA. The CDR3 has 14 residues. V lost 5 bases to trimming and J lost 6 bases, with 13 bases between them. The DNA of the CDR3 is TGTGCCAGCAGCGCCAGGGTATGGGATGAAAAACTGTTTTTT. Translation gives CASSARVWDEKLFF.

This CDR3 reads CASRDRSMNTEAFF. The CDR3 nucleotides are TGTGCCAGCAGAGACAGATCCATGAACACTGAAGCTTTCTTT. The V and J genes are TRBV6-1 and TRBJ1-1; TRBD1 might be the D (5 bases). The CDR3 consists of 14 residues. V was pared by 6 bases and J by 0 bases, with 11 bases between. CDR1 is MNHNS, CDR2 SASEGT, per germline.

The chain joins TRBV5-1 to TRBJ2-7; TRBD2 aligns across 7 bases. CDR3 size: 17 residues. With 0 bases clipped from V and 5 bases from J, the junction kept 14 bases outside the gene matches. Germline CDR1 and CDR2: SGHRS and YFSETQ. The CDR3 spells CASSLVASGGTVHEQYF. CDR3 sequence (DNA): TGCGCCAGCAGCTTGGTGGCTAGCGGAGGTACCGTTCACGAGCAGTACTTC.

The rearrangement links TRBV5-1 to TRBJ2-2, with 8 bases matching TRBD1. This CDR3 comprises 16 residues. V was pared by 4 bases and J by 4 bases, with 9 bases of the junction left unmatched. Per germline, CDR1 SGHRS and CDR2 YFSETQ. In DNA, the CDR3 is TGCGCCAGCAGCCAGGGCCCACAGGGGGGCACCGGGGAGCTGTTTTTT. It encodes CASSQGPQGGTGELFF. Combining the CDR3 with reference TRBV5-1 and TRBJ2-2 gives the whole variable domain KAGVTQTPRYLIKTRGQQVTLSCSPISGHRSVSWYQQTPGQGLQFLFEYFSETQRNKGNFPGRFSGRQFSNSRSEMNVSTLELGDSALYLCASSQGPQGGTGELFFGEGSRLTVL.

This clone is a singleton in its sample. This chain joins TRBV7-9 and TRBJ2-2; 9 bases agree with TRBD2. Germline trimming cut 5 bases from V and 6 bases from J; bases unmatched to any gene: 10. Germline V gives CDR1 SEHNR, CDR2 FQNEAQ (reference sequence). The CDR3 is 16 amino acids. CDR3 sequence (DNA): TGTGCCAGCAGCATGCCTAGCGGGGATCTTTCCGGGGAGCTGTTTTTT. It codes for CASSMPSGDLSGELFF.

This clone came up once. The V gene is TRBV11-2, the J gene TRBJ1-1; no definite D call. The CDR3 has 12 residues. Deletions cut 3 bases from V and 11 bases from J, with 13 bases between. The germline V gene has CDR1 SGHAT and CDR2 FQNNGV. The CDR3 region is CASSFPRGIAFF. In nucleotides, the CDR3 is TGTGCCAGCAGCTTTCCTCGGGGTATCGCTTTCTTT. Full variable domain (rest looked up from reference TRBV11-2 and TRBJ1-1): EAGVAQSPRYKIIEKRQSVAFWCNPISGHATLYWYQQILGQGPKLLIQFQNNGVVDDSQLPKDRFSAERLKGVDSTLKIQPAKLEDSAVYLCASSFPRGIAFFGQGTRLTVV.

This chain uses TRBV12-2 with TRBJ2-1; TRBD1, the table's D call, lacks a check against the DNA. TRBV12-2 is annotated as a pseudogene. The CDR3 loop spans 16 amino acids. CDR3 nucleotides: TGTGCAAGTCGCTTAGTTGTGGGCCCCACTTACAATGAGCAGTTCTTC. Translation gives CASRLVVGPTYNEQFF.

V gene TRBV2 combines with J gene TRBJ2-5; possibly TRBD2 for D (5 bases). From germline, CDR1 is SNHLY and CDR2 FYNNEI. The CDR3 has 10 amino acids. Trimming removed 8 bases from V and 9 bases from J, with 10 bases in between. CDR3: CASAGGSQYF. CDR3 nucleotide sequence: TGTGCCAGCGCGGGTGGTTCCCAGTACTTC.

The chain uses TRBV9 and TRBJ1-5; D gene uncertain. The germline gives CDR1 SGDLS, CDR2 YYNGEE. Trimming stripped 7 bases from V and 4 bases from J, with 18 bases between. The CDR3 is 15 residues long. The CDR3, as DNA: TGTGCCAGCTCTGCGGGCGGGTGGGTTAATCAGCCCCAGCATTTT. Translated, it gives CASSAGGWVNQPQHF.

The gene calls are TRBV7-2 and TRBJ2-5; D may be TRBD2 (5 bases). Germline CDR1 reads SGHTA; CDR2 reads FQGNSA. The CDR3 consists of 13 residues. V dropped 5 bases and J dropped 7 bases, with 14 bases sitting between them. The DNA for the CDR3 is TGTGCCAGCAGCGAGGGTGCCGGCTGGACCCAGTACTTC. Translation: CASSEGAGWTQYF. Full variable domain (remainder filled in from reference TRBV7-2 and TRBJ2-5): GAGVSQSPSNKVTEKGKDVELRCDPISGHTALYWYRQSLGQGLEFLIYFQGNSAPDKSGLPSDRFSAERTGGSVSTLTIQRTQQEDSAVYLCASSEGAGWTQYFGPGTRLLVL.

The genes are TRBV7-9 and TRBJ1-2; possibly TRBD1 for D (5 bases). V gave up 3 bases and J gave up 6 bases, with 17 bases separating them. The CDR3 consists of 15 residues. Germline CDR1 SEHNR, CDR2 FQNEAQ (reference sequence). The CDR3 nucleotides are TGTGCCAGCAGCTTGGGGGAGGGAGGGTTTGATGGCTACACCTTC. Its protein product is CASSLGEGGFDGYTF.